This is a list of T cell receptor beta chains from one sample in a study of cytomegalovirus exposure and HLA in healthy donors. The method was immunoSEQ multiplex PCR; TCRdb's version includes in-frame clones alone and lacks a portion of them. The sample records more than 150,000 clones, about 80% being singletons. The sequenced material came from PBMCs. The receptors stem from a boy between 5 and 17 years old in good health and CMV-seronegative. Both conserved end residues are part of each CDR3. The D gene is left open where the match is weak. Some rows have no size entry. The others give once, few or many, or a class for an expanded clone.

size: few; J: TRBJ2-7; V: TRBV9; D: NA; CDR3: CASSSTPDSTYEQYF; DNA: TGTGCCAGCAGCTCGACCCCCGACAGTACCTACGAGCAGTACTTC
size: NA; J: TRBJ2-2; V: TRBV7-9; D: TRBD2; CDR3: CASSSGTSGGQTGELFF; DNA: TGTGCCAGCAGCTCCGGGACTAGCGGGGGCCAAACCGGGGAGCTGTTTTTT
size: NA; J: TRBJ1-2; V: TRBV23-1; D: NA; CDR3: CANPVRKDSSYGYTF; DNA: TGCGCCAATCCGGTCCGAAAGGACAGTTCTTATGGCTACACCTTC
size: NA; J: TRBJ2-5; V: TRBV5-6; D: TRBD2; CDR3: CASSLKGGRIEETQYF; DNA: TGTGCCAGCAGCTTAAAGGGAGGGAGGATAGAGGAGACCCAGTACTTC
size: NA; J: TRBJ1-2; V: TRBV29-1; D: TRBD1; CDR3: CSVSSYSRGAYGYTF; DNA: TGCAGCGTCTCCAGCTACAGCAGGGGGGCCTATGGCTACACCTTC
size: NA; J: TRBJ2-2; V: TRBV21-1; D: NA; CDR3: CASSKSGTLQGTGELFF; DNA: TGTGCCAGCAGCAAAAGCGGCACCCTACAGGGCACCGGGGAGCTGTTTTTT
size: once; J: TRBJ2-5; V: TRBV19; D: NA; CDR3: CASRSRGEETQYF; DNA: TGTGCCAGTAGGTCCAGGGGTGAGGAGACCCAGTACTTC
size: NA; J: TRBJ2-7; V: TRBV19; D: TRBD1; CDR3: CASSIGWGQVYEQYF; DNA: TGTGCCAGTAGTATTGGGTGGGGACAGGTCTACGAGCAGTACTTC
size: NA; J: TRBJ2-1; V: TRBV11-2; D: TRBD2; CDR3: CASSLFPRAGGLDEQFF; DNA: TGTGCCAGCAGCTTATTTCCCCGAGCGGGAGGGCTGGATGAGCAGTTCTTC
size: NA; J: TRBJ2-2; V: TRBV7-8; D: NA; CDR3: CASSLWYRAKTMNTGELFF; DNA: TGTGCCAGCAGCTTATGGTACAGGGCGAAGACTATGAACACCGGGGAGCTGTTTTTT
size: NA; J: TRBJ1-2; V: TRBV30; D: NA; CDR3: CAWSLAANYGYTF; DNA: TGTGCCTGGAGTTTGGCAGCTAACTATGGCTACACCTTC
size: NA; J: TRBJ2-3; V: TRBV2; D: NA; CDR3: CASSSTGAGALSTDTQYF; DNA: TGTGCCAGCAGTTCGACGGGGGCGGGAGCCTTAAGCACAGATACGCAGTATTTT
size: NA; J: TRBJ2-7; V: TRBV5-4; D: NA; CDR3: CASSPAASSYEQYF; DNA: TGTGCCAGCAGCCCAGCGGCCTCTTCCTACGAGCAGTACTTC
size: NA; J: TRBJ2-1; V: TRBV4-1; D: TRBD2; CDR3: CASSPPGGGRADNEQFF; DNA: TGCGCCAGCAGCCCCCCGGGAGGCGGGAGGGCCGACAATGAGCAGTTCTTC
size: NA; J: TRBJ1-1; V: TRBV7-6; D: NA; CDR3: CASSLGKGAEAFF; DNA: TGTGCCAGCAGCTTAGGGAAGGGAGCTGAAGCTTTCTTT
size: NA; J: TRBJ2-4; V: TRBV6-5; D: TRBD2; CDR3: CASSYGGVRNIQYF; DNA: TGTGCCAGCAGTTACGGGGGGGTCCGAAACATTCAGTACTTC
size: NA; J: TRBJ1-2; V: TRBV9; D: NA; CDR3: CASSGRTVSYGYTF; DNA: TGTGCCAGCAGCGGGAGGACAGTGAGCTATGGCTACACCTTC
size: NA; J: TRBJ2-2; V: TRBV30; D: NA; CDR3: CAWKKTTNTGELFF; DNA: TGTGCCTGGAAGAAGACAACTAACACCGGGGAGCTGTTTTTT
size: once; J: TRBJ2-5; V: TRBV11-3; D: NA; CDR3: CASSLGLSLQETQYF; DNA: TGTGCCAGCAGCTTAGGCCTGAGCCTCCAAGAGACCCAGTACTTC
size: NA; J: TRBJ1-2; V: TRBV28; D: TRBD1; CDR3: CASNQGDGYTF; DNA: TGTGCCAGCAATCAGGGGGATGGCTACACCTTC
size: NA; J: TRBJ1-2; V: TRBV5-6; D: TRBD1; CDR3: CATTGFNYGYTF; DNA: TGTGCCACGACAGGGTTCAACTATGGCTACACCTTC
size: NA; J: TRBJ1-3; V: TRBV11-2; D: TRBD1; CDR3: CASSGGQGADYSGNTIYF; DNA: TGTGCCAGCAGCGGGGGACAGGGGGCCGATTATAGTGGAAACACCATATATTTT
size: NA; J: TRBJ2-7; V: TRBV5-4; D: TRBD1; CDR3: CASSGGQGSLYEQYF; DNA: TGTGCCAGCAGCGGGGGACAGGGATCCCTTTACGAGCAGTACTTC
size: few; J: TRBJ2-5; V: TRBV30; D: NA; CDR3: CAWSVTSETQYF; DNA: TGTGCCTGGAGTGTTACGAGTGAGACCCAGTACTTC
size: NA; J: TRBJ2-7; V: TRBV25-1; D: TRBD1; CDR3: CASSDNLRQGTYF; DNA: TGTGCCAGCAGTGATAATCTTCGACAGGGGACGTACTTC
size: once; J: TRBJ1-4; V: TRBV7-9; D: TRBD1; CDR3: CASSPRTGGNEKLFF; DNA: TGTGCCAGCAGCCCTCGGACAGGGGGCAACGAAAAACTGTTTTTT
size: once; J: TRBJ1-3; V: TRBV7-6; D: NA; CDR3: CASSLLSLVVRDTIYF; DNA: TGTGCCAGCAGCCTATTATCCCTTGTGGTACGGGACACCATATATTTT
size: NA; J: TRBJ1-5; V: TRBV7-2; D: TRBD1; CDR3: CASSPDRDNQPQHF; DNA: TGTGCCAGCAGTCCTGACAGGGATAATCAGCCCCAGCATTTT
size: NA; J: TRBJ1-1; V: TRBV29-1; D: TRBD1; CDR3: CSGGQMNTEAFF; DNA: TGCAGCGGGGGACAGATGAACACTGAAGCTTTCTTT
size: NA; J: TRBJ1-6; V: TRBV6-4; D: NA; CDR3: CASSDSRGSPLHF; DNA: TGTGCCAGCAGTGACTCTCGCGGTTCACCCCTCCACTTT
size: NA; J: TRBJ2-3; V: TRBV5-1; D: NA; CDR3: CASSLDRGSTDTQYF; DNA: TGCGCCAGCAGCTTGGATCGGGGTAGCACAGATACGCAGTATTTT
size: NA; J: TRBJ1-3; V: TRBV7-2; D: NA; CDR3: CASSPRTIGNTIYF; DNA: TGTGCCAGCAGCCCAAGGACTATTGGAAACACCATATATTTT
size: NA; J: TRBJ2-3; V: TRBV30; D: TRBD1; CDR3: CAWSVGGQRGPSTDTQYF; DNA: TGTGCCTGGAGTGTAGGGGGCCAGCGTGGCCCTAGCACAGATACGCAGTATTTT
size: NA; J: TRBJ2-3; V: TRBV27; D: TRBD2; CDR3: CASSPTGTRYTQYF; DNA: TGTGCCAGCAGTCCGACCGGGACTAGGTATACGCAGTATTTT
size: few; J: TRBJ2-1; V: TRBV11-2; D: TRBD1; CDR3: CASSRQGNEQFF; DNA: TGTGCCAGCAGTCGACAGGGGAATGAGCAGTTCTTC
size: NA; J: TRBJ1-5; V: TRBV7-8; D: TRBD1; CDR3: CASSLAGQGIQPQHF; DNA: TGTGCCAGCAGCTTAGCTGGACAGGGCATTCAGCCCCAGCATTTT
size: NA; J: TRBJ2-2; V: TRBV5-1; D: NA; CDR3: CASSLARGSTGELFF; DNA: TGCGCCAGCAGCTTGGCGAGAGGGAGCACCGGGGAGCTGTTTTTT
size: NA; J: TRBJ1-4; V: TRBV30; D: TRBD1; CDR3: CAYKDRGGLGEKLFF; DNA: TGTGCCTACAAGGACAGGGGAGGGTTAGGCGAAAAACTGTTTTTT
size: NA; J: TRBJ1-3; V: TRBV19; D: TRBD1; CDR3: CASSPQWTGFSGNTIYF; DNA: TGTGCCAGTAGTCCCCAATGGACAGGGTTCTCTGGAAACACCATATATTTT
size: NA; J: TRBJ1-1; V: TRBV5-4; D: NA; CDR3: CASSKPGGMNTEAFF; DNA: TGTGCCAGCAGCAAGCCGGGAGGAATGAACACTGAAGCTTTCTTT
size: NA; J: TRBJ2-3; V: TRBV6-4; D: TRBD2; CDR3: CASSHTSVRGSDTQYF; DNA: TGTGCCAGCAGCCATACTAGCGTCCGAGGTTCAGATACGCAGTATTTT
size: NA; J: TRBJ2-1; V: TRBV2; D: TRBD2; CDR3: CASSDGAGVGNEQFF; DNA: TGTGCCAGCAGTGATGGGGCGGGAGTAGGCAATGAGCAGTTCTTC
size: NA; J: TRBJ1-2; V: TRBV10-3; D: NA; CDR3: CAISEIANYGYTF; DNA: TGTGCCATCAGTGAGATAGCCAACTATGGCTACACCTTC
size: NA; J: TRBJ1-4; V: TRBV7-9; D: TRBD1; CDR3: CASSPRTGDPFSEKLFF; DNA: TGTGCCAGCAGCCCTCGGACAGGGGACCCCTTTAGTGAAAAACTGTTTTTT
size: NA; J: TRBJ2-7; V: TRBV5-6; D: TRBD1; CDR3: CASSSRQGFFYEQYF; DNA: TGTGCCAGCAGCTCTCGACAGGGGTTCTTCTACGAGCAGTACTTC
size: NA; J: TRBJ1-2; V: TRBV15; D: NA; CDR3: CATSRDRSRFLGYTF; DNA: TGTGCCACCAGCAGAGATCGGAGCCGGTTCTTGGGCTACACCTTC
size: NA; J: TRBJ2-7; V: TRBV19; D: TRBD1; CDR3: CASSIGDRRSSYEQYF; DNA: TGTGCCAGTAGTATTGGGGACAGACGCAGCTCCTACGAGCAGTACTTC
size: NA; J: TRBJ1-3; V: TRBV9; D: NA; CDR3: CASSVGGLRSGNTIYF; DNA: TGTGCCAGCAGCGTCGGGGGACTGCGCTCTGGAAACACCATATATTTT
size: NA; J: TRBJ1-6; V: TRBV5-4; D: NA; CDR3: CASSLDGRANSPLHF; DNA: TGTGCCAGCAGCTTGGATGGCAGGGCAAATTCACCCCTCCACTTT
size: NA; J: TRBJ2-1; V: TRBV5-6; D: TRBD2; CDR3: CASSYGGGFYNEQFF; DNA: TGTGCCAGCAGTTACGGGGGGGGGTTTTACAATGAGCAGTTCTTC
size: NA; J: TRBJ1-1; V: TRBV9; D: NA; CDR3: CASSVVGATEAFF; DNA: TGTGCCAGCAGCGTAGTAGGGGCCACTGAAGCTTTCTTT
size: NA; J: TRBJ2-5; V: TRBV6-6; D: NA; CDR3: CASSPAETQYF; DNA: TGTGCCAGCAGCCCCGCGGAGACCCAGTACTTC
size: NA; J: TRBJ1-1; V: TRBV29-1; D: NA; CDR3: CSVGERGSRNTEAFF; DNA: TGCAGCGTTGGTGAACGGGGGTCCCGGAACACTGAAGCTTTCTTT
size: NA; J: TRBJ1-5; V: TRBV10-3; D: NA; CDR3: CAAQEAFDQPQHF; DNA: TGTGCCGCCCAGGAGGCGTTCGACCAGCCCCAGCATTTT
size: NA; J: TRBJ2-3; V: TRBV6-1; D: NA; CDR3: CASRMDSTDTQYF; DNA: TGTGCCAGCAGGATGGACTCAACAGATACGCAGTATTTT
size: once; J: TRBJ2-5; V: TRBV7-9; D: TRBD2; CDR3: CASSLDRGGWQETQYF; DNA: TGTGCCAGCAGCTTAGATCGGGGGGGCTGGCAAGAGACCCAGTACTTC
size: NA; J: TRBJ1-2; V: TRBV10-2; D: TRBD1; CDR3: CASSESLAGGYGYTF; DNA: TGCGCCAGCAGTGAGTCGTTGGCAGGGGGCTATGGCTACACCTTC
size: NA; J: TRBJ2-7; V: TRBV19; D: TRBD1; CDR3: CASSSPGQDLSYEQYF; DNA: TGTGCCAGTAGTAGCCCGGGACAGGACCTCTCCTACGAGCAGTACTTC
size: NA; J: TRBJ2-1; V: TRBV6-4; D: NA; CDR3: CASSDSSRSSYNEQFF; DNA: TGTGCCAGCAGTGACTCGTCCCGGTCATCCTACAATGAGCAGTTCTTC
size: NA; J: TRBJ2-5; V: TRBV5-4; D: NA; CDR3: CASSPTQPQETQYF; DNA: TGTGCCAGCAGCCCGACACAACCCCAAGAGACCCAGTACTTC